Sequencing of this TCR beta chain was carried out in a study of cytomegalovirus exposure and HLA in healthy donors. Study at large: Unique TCRs from HLA-typed donors, roughly 87 million of them, were held in an early data release.

Study conclusions and caveats: Being productive about 90% or about 30% of the time was typical of most TCR beta V segments in an earlier analysis. It emerged from a later analysis that several of the most significant clusters appeared to be linked to common viral pathogens. Some V segments, including TRBV6-2 and TRBV6-3, were excluded as indistinguishable.

Both 60 Vbeta primers and 13 Jbeta primers went into the PCR. Assay used: immunoSEQ multiplex PCR; TCRdb lists only in-frame clones, some missing. The data contain some 98,000 clones, roughly four fifths of them singletons. Germline assignment: CDR1 MNHNS and CDR2 SASEGT. V was clipped by 6 bases and J by 7 bases; unmatched bases: 5. CDR3 length equals 13 residues. Note on this clone: Antigen specificity is unknown.

Sequencing was done on a sample of PBMCs. The gene calls are TRBV6-1 and TRBJ1-5; 8 bases line up with TRBD1. This sequence originates from a female donor in good health and CMV-seropositive. For the CDR3, the DNA is TGTGCCAGCAGGGACAGGGAGATACAGCCCCAGCATTTT. Protein sequence: CASRDREIQPQHF.